A single sample is the source of the 21 T cell receptor beta chains below, sequenced in a study of T-cell reconstitution after alpha-beta-depleted transplantation in children. Researchers prepared the TCRbeta library using unique molecular identifiers, the study reports. A single record per CDR3 protein comes from TCRdb applying MiXCR to the PCR reads. The sample holds approximately 250,000 distinct CDR3 sequences; 7.5% to 10% are singletons and the top ten take around 5.1%. Sample: PBMCs from the stem cell graft donor, taken from the stem cell graft. The receptors were gathered from a human donor who donated a stem cell graft to a child with SCID.

This clonotype was recorded many times. The gene calls are TRBV2 and TRBJ2-1, with unresolved D. This CDR3 region has 16 residues. Germline V gene sequence: CDR1 SNHLY, CDR2 FYNNEI. Trimming shortened V by 6 bases and J by 3 bases, and 18 bases separated the two germline ends. The CDR3 region has the DNA TGTGCCAGCAGACGGGCGTTGCAAACGGGCTACAATGAGCAGTTCTTC. The encoded protein is CASRRALQTGYNEQFF.

This clonotype was counted many times. V usage is TRBV12-3 or TRBV12-4 and J usage is TRBJ1-3; 8 nucleotides align to TRBD1. J gave up 3 bases and V 5 bases, and 9 bases lay outside the gene matches. The length of the CDR3 is 16 residues. CDR3 coding DNA: TGTGCCAGCAGTCGGACCAGGGGGCTGATTGGAAACACCATATATTTT. Protein sequence: CASSRTRGLIGNTIYF.

This clonotype has more than one count but fewer than ten. The rearrangement joins TRBV10-3 to TRBJ2-2; 15 bases are a match to TRBD2. The CDR3 runs to 20 residues. Germline assignment: CDR1 ENHRY and CDR2 SYGVKD. Trimming removed 4 bases from V and 0 bases from J; junction bases left unmatched: 9. CDR3 residues: CAISGPPGLAGGANTGELFF. In DNA, the CDR3 is TGTGCCATCAGTGGGCCGCCGGGACTAGCGGGGGGCGCGAACACCGGGGAGCTGTTTTTT.

For this clonotype: A much more abundant neighbour one base away suggests this may be a read error. V is TRBV5-1 and J is TRBJ2-3, with TRBD2 as a possible D gene (6 bases). Trimming left V 2 bases short and J 1 base short, with 17 bases between. The CDR3 runs 17 residues. CDR1 SGHRS and CDR2 YFSETQ come from the germline V gene. The CDR3 loop is CASSFGLGGIGTDTQYF. Here the CDR3 DNA reads TGCGCCAGCAGCTTTGGGCTTGGCGGGATTGGCACAGATACGCAGTATTTT.

The chain employs TRBV4-1 and TRBJ2-1; D perhaps matches TRBD1 (6 bases). Trimming took off 4 bases at V and 5 bases at J, with 21 bases between the two ends. From germline, CDR1 is MGHRA and CDR2 YSYEKL. The CDR3 runs 17 residues. CDR3 sequence reads: CASSPDPHQSGDNEQFF. Here the CDR3 DNA reads TGCGCCAGCAGCCCAGACCCCCATCAGTCAGGGGACAATGAGCAGTTCTTC.

The table lists this clonotype with many counts. J is TRBJ1-2 and V is TRBV6-5, with 10 bases aligning to TRBD1. The CDR3 is 16 residues long. The V gene's germline CDR1 is MNHEY and CDR2 SVGAGI. V shed 2 bases and J 3 bases; nucleotides not matched to a gene: 6. CDR3 protein: CASSYLRDRGYYGYTF. CDR3 coding DNA: TGTGCCAGCAGTTACCTCCGGGACAGGGGTTACTATGGCTACACCTTC.

This clonotype was recorded many times. The V gene is TRBV20-1, the J gene TRBJ2-2, with D perhaps TRBD2 (5 bases). This CDR3 is built from 12 residues. V was trimmed by 1 base and J by 8 bases, leaving 8 bases between them. Germline-derived CDR1 and CDR2 are DFQATT and SNEGSKA (reference sequence). The CDR3 nucleotides are TGCAGTGCTAGAGTTCCGGGAGGGGAGCTGTTTTTT. Encoded protein: CSARVPGGELFF.

This clonotype appeared many times. The chain combines TRBV6-1 with TRBJ2-7; 7 bases align to TRBD1. The trim removed 1 base at V and 4 bases at J, leaving 10 bases unmatched. The length of the CDR3 is 16 residues. CDR1 is MNHNS, CDR2 SASEGT, per germline. The CDR3 DNA sequence: TGTGCCAGCAGTGAAGACCGCCCACAGGGGATGTACGAGCAGTACTTC. Translated: CASSEDRPQGMYEQYF.

In this sample, this clonotype turned up many times. The gene calls are TRBV5-1 and TRBJ1-1; D is ambiguous. Germline CDR1 is SGHRS and CDR2 is YFSETQ. V dropped 0 bases and J dropped 4 bases, with 10 bases sitting between them. CDR3 size: 14 residues. The CDR3 sequence is CASSLVMGSTEAFF. The CDR3, as DNA: TGCGCCAGCAGCTTGGTAATGGGTTCCACTGAAGCTTTCTTT. Full variable domain (remainder filled in from reference TRBV5-1 and TRBJ1-1): KAGVTQTPRYLIKTRGQQVTLSCSPISGHRSVSWYQQTPGQGLQFLFEYFSETQRNKGNFPGRFSGRQFSNSRSEMNVSTLELGDSALYLCASSLVMGSTEAFFGQGTRLTVV.

This clonotype was observed many times. The chain has TRBV20-1 and TRBJ2-3, with D unclear. Deletions cut 6 bases from V and 2 bases from J, with 9 bases between. This CDR3 is built from 12 residues. The germline V gene has CDR1 DFQATT and CDR2 SNEGSKA (reference sequence). The CDR3 reads CSAEAVTDTQYF. CDR3 DNA: TGCAGTGCCGAGGCGGTCACAGATACGCAGTATTTT.

In its sample, this clonotype was seen many times. The chain employs TRBV7-9 and TRBJ1-1, with TRBD1 matching 9 bases. Germline V gives CDR1 SEHNR, CDR2 FQNEAQ (reference sequence). This CDR3 contains 13 residues. V lost 4 bases, J lost 4 bases, and 1 base stayed unmatched. CDR3 sequence reads: CASSSDRGTEAFF. The CDR3 bases are TGTGCCAGCAGCTCGGACAGGGGCACTGAAGCTTTCTTT.

This clonotype came up many times. The rearrangement links TRBV11-1 to TRBJ2-1; 8 bases line up with TRBD2. The length of the CDR3 is 15 residues. V trimming: 2 bases; J trimming: 5 bases; junction bases outside the gene matches: 5. In germline, CDR1 is SGHAT, CDR2 FQDESV (reference sequence). As DNA, the CDR3 is TGTGCCAGCAGCTTAAGCGGGGGAAAAAACAATGAGCAGTTCTTC. This sequence encodes CASSLSGGKNNEQFF.

Ten or more counts support this clonotype. The CDR3 DNA sequence: TGTGCCAGTCTTACAGGCCGGACCGAGCAGTTCTTC. The encoded protein is CASLTGRTEQFF. The gene calls are TRBV12-3 or TRBV12-4 and TRBJ2-1, with D maybe TRBD1 (5 bases). This CDR3 region has 12 residues. V lost 9 bases and J 10 bases, leaving 16 bases between the germline ends.

Notes on this clonotype: The junction shows a germline mismatch at one end, possibly a read error. The chain uses TRBV12-3 or TRBV12-4 and TRBJ2-7, with 14 bases fitting TRBD2. The CDR3 consists of 18 residues. The chain's CDR3 is CACSPGTSGGRYSYEQYF. DNA of the CDR3: TGTGCCTGCAGTCCCGGGACTAGCGGGGGCCGCTACTCCTACGAGCAGTACTTC.

This clonotype was detected many times. The gene calls are TRBV19 and TRBJ2-1, with D hard to call. V was shortened by 7 bases and J by 10 bases, with 11 bases between the two germline ends. The CDR3 is 11 amino acids. Germline CDR1 and CDR2: LNHDA and SQIVND (reference sequence). CDR3 sequence: CASKGREEQFF. The CDR3 DNA reads TGTGCCAGTAAAGGAAGGGAAGAGCAGTTCTTC.

This clonotype has at least ten counts. The chain is built from TRBV20-1 and TRBJ1-5; possibly TRBD1 for D (6 bases). From germline, CDR1 is DFQATT and CDR2 SNEGSKA (reference sequence). Trimming left V 5 bases short and J 0 bases short, with 17 bases between. The CDR3 length is 16 residues. The CDR3 DNA sequence: TGCAGTGCTCACAGGGATGAAGAAGATAGCAATCAGCCCCAGCATTTT. The encoded protein is CSAHRDEEDSNQPQHF.

This clonotype was counted only a few times. This sequence joins TRBV30 and TRBJ1-1, with D possibly being TRBD1 (5 bases). CDR1 is GTSNPN, CDR2 SVGIG, per germline (reference sequence). The CDR3 is 15 residues long. V lost 4 bases, J lost 0 bases, and 15 bases lay in between. The CDR3 region is CAWKPDSRMNTEAFF. Written as DNA, the CDR3 is TGTGCCTGGAAACCCGACAGCCGGATGAACACTGAAGCTTTCTTT. The whole variable domain, filled in from reference TRBV30 and TRBJ1-1, reads SQTIHQWPATLVQPVGSPLSLECTVEGTSNPNLYWYRQAAGRGLQLLFYSVGIGQISSEVPQNLSASRPQDRQFILSSKKLLLSDSGFYLCAWKPDSRMNTEAFFGQGTRLTVV.

This clonotype showed up many times. The rearrangement links TRBV4-1 to TRBJ2-7; D might be TRBD2 (5 bases). V lost 0 bases, J lost 2 bases, and 8 bases lay in between. The CDR3 is 14 residues long. The germline CDR1 and CDR2 sequences are MGHRA and YSYEKL. This CDR3 is CASSQDEGTYEQYF. The CDR3 nucleotides are TGCGCCAGCAGCCAAGATGAGGGAACCTACGAGCAGTACTTC.

This clonotype was observed at least ten times. The V and J genes are TRBV6-1 and TRBJ1-1, with D unclear. The V gene's germline CDR1 is MNHNS and CDR2 SASEGT. V was pared by 0 bases and J by 0 bases, with 14 bases between. The CDR3 is 17 amino acids. In nucleotides, the CDR3 is TGTGCCAGCAGTGAAGCGCTTCTCGGACGGCTGAACACTGAAGCTTTCTTT. This translates into CASSEALLGRLNTEAFF.

At least ten counts were recorded for this clonotype. The rearrangement uses TRBV5-1 and TRBJ1-1; D is unresolved. Trimming shortened V by 0 bases and J by 0 bases, and 9 bases separated the two germline ends. The CDR3 has 15 amino acids. Looked up from germline, CDR1 is SGHRS and CDR2 is YFSETQ. CDR3 sequence reads: CASSLAGGMNTEAFF. The CDR3 bases are TGCGCCAGCAGCTTGGCCGGAGGGATGAACACTGAAGCTTTCTTT.

CDR3 DNA: TGTGCCAGCAGCCACGGGGGATCCGGCTTTGAAGCTTTCTTT. Its translation: CASSHGGSGFEAFF. The chain uses TRBV7-2 and TRBJ1-1, with a possible D match to TRBD1 (5 bases). The CDR3 is 14 residues long. Germline values: CDR1 SGHTA, CDR2 FQGNSA. V lost 5 bases, J lost 7 bases, and 17 bases lay in between.